One and the same sample provided the 9 T cell receptor beta chains below, sequenced in a study of CD8 T cells in Susac syndrome. When the RNA was reverse transcribed, random hexamers were used with an input of roughly 0.5 to 1 ug. TCRdb reprocessed the immunoSEQ multiplex PCR reads via MiXCR and lists one record per CDR3 protein. The repertoire consists of some 160,000 distinct CDR3 sequences, with roughly 94% occurring once and the leading ten covering approximately 0.073%. The material sequenced was CD4+ T cells from PBMCs. These receptor sequences come from a human donor in good health.

V and J are TRBV5-4 and TRBJ1-1, with TRBD1 as a possible D gene (6 bases). Germline V gene lookup returns CDR1 SGHNT and CDR2 YYREEE (reference sequence). The CDR3 extends over 13 amino acids. The V end was cut by 4 bases, the J end by 3 bases, with 10 bases between. For the CDR3, the DNA is TGTGCCAGCAGCAAAGGGGGGGACACTGAAGCTTTCTTT. It specifies CASSKGGDTEAFF.

This chain joins TRBV5-6 and TRBJ1-2; D is perhaps TRBD1 (6 bases). V was cut by 0 bases and J by 8 bases, with 17 bases left in between. The CDR3 has 15 residues. Looked up from germline, CDR1 is SGHDT and CDR2 is YYEEEE. The CDR3 protein is CASSLDSGTRTGYTF. The CDR3 DNA sequence: TGTGCCAGCAGCTTGGACTCCGGGACACGAACCGGCTACACCTTC.

V usage is TRBV2 and J usage is TRBJ1-4; D is uncertain. Germline CDR1 reads SNHLY; CDR2 reads FYNNEI. This CDR3 has 14 amino acids. V lost 8 bases and J lost 5, with 15 bases in between. CDR3 region: CASGGDRGNEKLFF. CDR3 nucleotides: TGTGCCAGCGGAGGCGATCGCGGAAATGAAAAACTGTTTTTT.

The rearrangement joins TRBV19 to TRBJ2-7; TRBD1 agrees at 9 bases. Per germline, CDR1 LNHDA and CDR2 SQIVND (reference sequence). V shed 5 bases and J 4 bases; nucleotides not matched to a gene: 9. CDR3 length equals 15 residues. The CDR3 protein is CASSENTGTGYEQYF. CDR3 nucleotide sequence: TGTGCCAGTAGTGAAAACACCGGGACAGGGTACGAGCAGTACTTC.

V gene TRBV6-6 combines with J gene TRBJ2-5; no clear D gene. CDR1 MNHNY and CDR2 SVGAGI come from the germline V gene (reference sequence). This CDR3 is built from 14 residues. The V and J ends lost 5 bases and 5 bases respectively, with 15 bases between them. CDR3 DNA: TGTGCCAGCAGTACCCCATTGGGAACGGAGACCCAGTACTTC. Translation gives CASSTPLGTETQYF.

The rearrangement joins TRBV12-3 or TRBV12-4 to TRBJ1-4, with unresolved D. CDR3 size: 14 residues. Trimming shortened V by 5 bases and J by 8 bases, and 15 bases separated the two germline ends. In DNA form, the CDR3 reads TGTGCCAGCAGTACCTTGGGCAGTAACGAAAAACTGTTTTTT. Its protein product is CASSTLGSNEKLFF.

CDR3 nucleotides: TGTGCCAGGACAGAAGCCCTAGCCAAAAACATTCAGTACTTC. This translates into CARTEALAKNIQYF. The chain uses TRBV25-1 and TRBJ2-4, with a tentative D call TRBD1 (5 bases). CDR3 length equals 14 residues. Trimming shortened V by 9 bases and J by 0 bases, and 12 bases separated the two germline ends. Germline values: CDR1 MGHDK, CDR2 SYGVNS.

The chain combines TRBV5-1 with TRBJ2-7; 9 bases are a match to TRBD1. The ends lost 1 base at V and 1 base at J; junction bases unmatched: 9. Germline assignment: CDR1 SGHRS and CDR2 YFSETQ. The CDR3 is 17 amino acids. The CDR3 DNA is TGCGCCAGCAGCTTGAACCCTCCCGGGACAGGGTCCTACGAGCAGTACTTC. Amino acid sequence: CASSLNPPGTGSYEQYF. Looking up the rest from reference TRBV5-1 and TRBJ2-7 gives the full variable domain: KAGVTQTPRYLIKTRGQQVTLSCSPISGHRSVSWYQQTPGQGLQFLFEYFSETQRNKGNFPGRFSGRQFSNSRSEMNVSTLELGDSALYLCASSLNPPGTGSYEQYFGPGTRLTVT.

This chain connects TRBV6-4 to TRBJ2-5, with D uncertain. The CDR3 has 15 amino acids. From germline, CDR1 is MRHNA and CDR2 SNTAGT. V lost 2 bases and J 6 bases, leaving 16 bases between the germline ends. CDR3 nucleotides: TGTGCCAGCAGTGACACGAACACGGGTCGCCAGACCCAGTACTTC. As protein: CASSDTNTGRQTQYF.